This T cell receptor (beta chain) was documented in a study of CD8+ T cells in alopecia areata. In the study overall: At a dose of 5 to 10 mg twice daily, oral tofacitinib was given to treated patients. Percentage of affected scalp area was the basis on which treated patients' severity was scored. Study findings and constraints: Scalp clonality and expanded CD8+ clones among the top 100 were significantly decreased by tofacitinib.

Extraction of RNA preceded its reverse transcription into cDNA, which served as the sequencing template. TCRdb keeps only in-frame clones here, not all; method: immunoSEQ multiplex PCR. The data contain approximately 300,000 clones, roughly 60% of them seen just once; the ten biggest clones take up approximately 1.8%. Regarding this clone: Its antigen is as yet unknown.

The CDR3 sequence is 12 residues long. Per germline, CDR1 PRHDT and CDR2 FYEKMQ (reference sequence). V shed 3 bases and J 9 bases; nucleotides not matched to a gene: 4. Stated treatment: oral pan-JAK inhibitor, 5-10 mg twice daily. Alopecia areata patients provided lesional scalp punch biopsies and peripheral blood. The sequenced sample was CD4+ T cells sorted from blood, obtained at week 24, from a patient treated with tofacitinib. The TCR was taken from a human donor with alopecia areata. The chain carries TRBV13 and TRBJ1-2; TRBD1 agrees at 7 bases. The CDR3 reads CASSFPGGRYTF. The DNA for the CDR3 is TGTGCCAGCAGCTTCCCAGGGGGACGCTACACCTTC.